This T cell receptor beta chain is from a study of early T cells in non-severe SARS-CoV-2 infection (dated by TCRdb to 2020 to 2023). Regarding the complete study: TCR sequencing used bulk RNA from unsorted whole blood, so alpha and beta chains could not be paired.

Clipping removes 0 bases from V and 4 bases from J, with 0 as the unmatched junction base count. From the germline V gene, CDR1 is LGHNA and CDR2 is YNFKEQ. Taken from cysteine to phenylalanine, the CDR3 has 14 residues. Left in the record is the CDR3 DNA by itself, 42 bases read in frame from the first base. Findings and caveats that apply to the study as a whole: VDJdb matching was skewed toward anti-spike CD8 responses and likely underestimated virus-specific expansions, missing private and CD4 specificities.

This clonotype came up many times. Its specific antigen is unknown. No base quality values were provided; no much bigger clone lies one nucleotide off. Receptors were amplified or captured by 5' RACE. Sequencing was performed on a NextSeq 500. Unique molecular identifiers were attached to individual cDNA molecules in the TCR library protocol so that sequencing error and PCR bias could be corrected. Sequencing covered both TCR alpha and beta chains, and within each sample the abundances of alpha and beta sequences were tightly co-correlated. In the authors' own workflow: Decombinator V4 was used to annotate TCR sequences for V gene, J gene and CDR3. TCRs were defined as expanded if a significant change between any two time points was detected under a Poisson model with p below 0.0001. TCR abundances were normalised to the total number of TCRs sequenced per sample and were expressed as counts per million. TRAV1-2 paired with TRAJ12, TRAJ20 or TRAJ33 defined MAIT TCRs, while TRAV10 paired with TRAJ18 defined iNKT TCRs. VDJdb, accessed 1 November 2021, was searched for CMV, EBV and SARS-CoV-2 annotated TCRs, excluding TCRs annotated for multiple antigens. The public reads were quality trimmed at Q25 with fastp and then assembled into clones with MiXCR by TCRdb, keeping productive beta chains. Each record represents a unique CDR3 protein, reported with the most common genes and DNA among its rows. In this record, the V and J calls reflect TCRdb's handling and not the investigators' own analysis. Across this sample there are some 40,000 distinct CDR3 sequences, with about 4.5% seen only once. Around 15% of the sample is taken by the ten largest.

Set within a cohort of healthcare workers in London, UK, this nested case-control study involved weekly PCR testing of nasopharyngeal swabs along with blood sampling. Healthcare workers were recruited during the week of the UK lockdown, between 23 and 31 March 2020, and followed weekly for up to about 15 weeks. The sequence was obtained from an adult who was a healthcare worker with PCR-confirmed SARS-CoV-2 infection or an uninfected control (not recorded which). The sample was whole blood. Recombination connected TRBV4-2 to TRBJ2-1; TRBD2 agrees with 7 junctional bases. The CDR3 protein sequence reads: CASSQEAGYNEQFF. The DNA sequence is given as TGTGCCAGCAGCCAAGAAGCGGGATACAATGAGCAGTTCTTC.